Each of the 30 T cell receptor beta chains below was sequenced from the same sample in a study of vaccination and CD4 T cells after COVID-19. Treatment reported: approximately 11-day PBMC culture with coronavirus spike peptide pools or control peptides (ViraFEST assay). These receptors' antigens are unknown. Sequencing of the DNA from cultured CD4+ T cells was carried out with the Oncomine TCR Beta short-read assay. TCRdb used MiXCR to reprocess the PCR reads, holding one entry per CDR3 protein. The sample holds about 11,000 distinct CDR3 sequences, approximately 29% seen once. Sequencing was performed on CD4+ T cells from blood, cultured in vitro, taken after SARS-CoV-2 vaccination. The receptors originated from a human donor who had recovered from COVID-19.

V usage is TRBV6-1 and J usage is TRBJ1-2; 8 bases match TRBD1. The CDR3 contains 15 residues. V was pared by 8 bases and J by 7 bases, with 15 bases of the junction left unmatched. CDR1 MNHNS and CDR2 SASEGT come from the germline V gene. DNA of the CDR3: TGTGCCAGCGCTAAAGGGGACAGGCTCTGGGGTGGCTACACCTTC. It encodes CASAKGDRLWGGYTF.

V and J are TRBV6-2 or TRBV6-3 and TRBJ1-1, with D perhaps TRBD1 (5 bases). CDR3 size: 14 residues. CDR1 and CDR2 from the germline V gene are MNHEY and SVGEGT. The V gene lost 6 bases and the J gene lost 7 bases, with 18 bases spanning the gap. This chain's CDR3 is CASRHEGRANEAFF. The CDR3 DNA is TGTGCCAGCAGACACGAGGGGAGGGCTAATGAAGCTTTCTTT.

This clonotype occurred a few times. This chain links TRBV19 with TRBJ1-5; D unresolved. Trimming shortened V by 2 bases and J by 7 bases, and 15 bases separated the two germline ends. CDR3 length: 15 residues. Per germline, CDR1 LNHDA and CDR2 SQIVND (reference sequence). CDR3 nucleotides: TGTGCCAGTAGTATACAGCGCGGGTCGCACCAGCCCCAGCATTTT. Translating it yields CASSIQRGSHQPQHF.

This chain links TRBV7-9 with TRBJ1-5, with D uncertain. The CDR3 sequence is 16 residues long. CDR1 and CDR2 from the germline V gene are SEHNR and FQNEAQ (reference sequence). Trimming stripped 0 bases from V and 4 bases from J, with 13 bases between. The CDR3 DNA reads TGTGCCAGCAGCTTAGCGTCGGGCAGAACTAATCAGCCCCAGCATTTT. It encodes CASSLASGRTNQPQHF.

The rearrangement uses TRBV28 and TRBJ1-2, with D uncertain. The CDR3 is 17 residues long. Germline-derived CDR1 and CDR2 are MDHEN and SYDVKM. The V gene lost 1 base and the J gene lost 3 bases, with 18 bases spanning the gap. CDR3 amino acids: CASSLLKGPGLDYGYTF. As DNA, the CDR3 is TGTGCCAGCAGTTTATTGAAGGGCCCGGGATTGGACTATGGCTACACCTTC.

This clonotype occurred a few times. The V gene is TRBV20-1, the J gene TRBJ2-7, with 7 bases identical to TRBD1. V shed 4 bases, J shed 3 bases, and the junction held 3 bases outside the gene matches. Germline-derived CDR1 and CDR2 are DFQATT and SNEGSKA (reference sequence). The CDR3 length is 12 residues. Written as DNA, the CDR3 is TGCAGTGCTATGGGACAGTTCTACGAGCAGTACTTC. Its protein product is CSAMGQFYEQYF.

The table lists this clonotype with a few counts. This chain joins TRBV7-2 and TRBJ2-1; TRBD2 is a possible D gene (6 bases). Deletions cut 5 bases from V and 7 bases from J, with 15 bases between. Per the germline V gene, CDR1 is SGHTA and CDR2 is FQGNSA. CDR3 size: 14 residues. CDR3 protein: CASSRRVAVNEQFF. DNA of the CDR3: TGTGCCAGCAGCCGCCGGGTAGCGGTTAATGAGCAGTTCTTC.

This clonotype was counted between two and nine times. This CDR3 is CASSLAHPGGVGEQYF. DNA for the CDR3: TGTGCCAGCAGCTTAGCGCATCCGGGGGGGGTCGGCGAGCAGTACTTC. V gene TRBV7-6 combines with J gene TRBJ2-7; 8 bases fit TRBD2. The CDR3 length is 16 residues. Losses at the gene ends were 0 bases for V and 6 bases for J; bases not matched to a gene: 10. Per the germline V gene, CDR1 is SGHVS and CDR2 is FNYEAQ.

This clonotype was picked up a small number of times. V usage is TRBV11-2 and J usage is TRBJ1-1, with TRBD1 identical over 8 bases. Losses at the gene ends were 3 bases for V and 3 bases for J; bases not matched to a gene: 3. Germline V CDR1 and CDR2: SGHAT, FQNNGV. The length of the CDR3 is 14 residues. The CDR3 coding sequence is TGTGCCAGCAGCTTCAGGGGGCGAGACACTGAAGCTTTCTTT. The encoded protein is CASSFRGRDTEAFF.

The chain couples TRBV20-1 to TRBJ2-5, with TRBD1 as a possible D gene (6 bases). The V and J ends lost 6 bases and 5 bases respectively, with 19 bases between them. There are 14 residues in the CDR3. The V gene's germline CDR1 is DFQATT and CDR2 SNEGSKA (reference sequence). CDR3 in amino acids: CSATDRLVRETQYF. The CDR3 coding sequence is TGCAGTGCGACCGACAGGTTGGTTAGGGAGACCCAGTACTTC.

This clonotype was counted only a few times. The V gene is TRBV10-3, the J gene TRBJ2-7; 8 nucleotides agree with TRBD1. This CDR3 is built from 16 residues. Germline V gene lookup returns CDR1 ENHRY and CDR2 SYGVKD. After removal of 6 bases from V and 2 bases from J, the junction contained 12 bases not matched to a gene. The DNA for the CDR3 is TGTGCCATCAGCGACGGACAGGGTCCCTCTACCTACGAGCAGTACTTC. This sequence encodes CAISDGQGPSTYEQYF.

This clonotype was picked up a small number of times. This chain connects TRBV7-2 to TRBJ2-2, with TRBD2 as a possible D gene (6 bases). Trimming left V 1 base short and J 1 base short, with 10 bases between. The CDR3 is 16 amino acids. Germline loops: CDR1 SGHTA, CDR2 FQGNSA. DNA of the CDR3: TGTGCCAGCAGCTTAGTTACTAGCAGGAACACCGGGGAGCTGTTTTTT. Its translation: CASSLVTSRNTGELFF.

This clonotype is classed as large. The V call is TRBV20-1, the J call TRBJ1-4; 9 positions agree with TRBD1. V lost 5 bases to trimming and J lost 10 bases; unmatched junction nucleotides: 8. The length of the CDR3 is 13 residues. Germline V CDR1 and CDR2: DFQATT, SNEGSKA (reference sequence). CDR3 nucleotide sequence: TGCAGTGCTCGGGACAGGGTTTATGGAAAACTGTTTTTT. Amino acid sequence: CSARDRVYGKLFF.

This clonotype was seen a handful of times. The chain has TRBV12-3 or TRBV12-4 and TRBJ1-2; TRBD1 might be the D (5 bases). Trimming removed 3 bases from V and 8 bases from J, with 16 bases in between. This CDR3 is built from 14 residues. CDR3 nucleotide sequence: TGTGCCAGCAGTTTCGGTGCAGGGAGAGGGGGCTACACCTTC. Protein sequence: CASSFGAGRGGYTF.

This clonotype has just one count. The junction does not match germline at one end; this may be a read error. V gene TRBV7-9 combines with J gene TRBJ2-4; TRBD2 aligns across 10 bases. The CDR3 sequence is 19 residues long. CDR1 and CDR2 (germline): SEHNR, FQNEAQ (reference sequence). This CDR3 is CASSLVLAGSYKAKNSQYF. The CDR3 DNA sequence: TGTGCCAGCAGCTTAGTACTAGCGGGGTCCTACAAAGCCAAAAACAGTCAGTACTTC.

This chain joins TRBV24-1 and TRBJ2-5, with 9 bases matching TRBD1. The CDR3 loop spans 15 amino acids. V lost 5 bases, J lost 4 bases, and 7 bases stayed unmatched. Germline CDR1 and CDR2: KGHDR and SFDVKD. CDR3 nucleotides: TGTGCCACCAGTGGGGGGACAGGGAAAGGAGAGACCCAGTACTTC. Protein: CATSGGTGKGETQYF.

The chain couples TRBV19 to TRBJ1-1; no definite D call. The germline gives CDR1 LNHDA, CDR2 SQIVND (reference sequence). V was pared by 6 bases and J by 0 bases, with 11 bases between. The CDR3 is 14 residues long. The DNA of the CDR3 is TGTGCCAGTAGGATTGGACGGTTGAACACTGAAGCTTTCTTT. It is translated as CASRIGRLNTEAFF.

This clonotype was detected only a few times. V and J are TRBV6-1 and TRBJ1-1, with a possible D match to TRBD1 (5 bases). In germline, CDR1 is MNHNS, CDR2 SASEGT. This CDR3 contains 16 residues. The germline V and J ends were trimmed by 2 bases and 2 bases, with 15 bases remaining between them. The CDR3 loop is CASSESRVRINTEAFF. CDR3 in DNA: TGTGCCAGCAGTGAAAGCAGGGTGCGGATAAACACTGAAGCTTTCTTT.

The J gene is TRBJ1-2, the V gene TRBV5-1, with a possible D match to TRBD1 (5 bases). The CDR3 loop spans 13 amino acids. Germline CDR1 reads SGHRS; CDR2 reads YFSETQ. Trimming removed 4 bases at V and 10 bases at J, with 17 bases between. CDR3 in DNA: TGCGCCAGCAGCGCCGACAGTCATCGTGCCTACACCTTC. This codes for CASSADSHRAYTF.

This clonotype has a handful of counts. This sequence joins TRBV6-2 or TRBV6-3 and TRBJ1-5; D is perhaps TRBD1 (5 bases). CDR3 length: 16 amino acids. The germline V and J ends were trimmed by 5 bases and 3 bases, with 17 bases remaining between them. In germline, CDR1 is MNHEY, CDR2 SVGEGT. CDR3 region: CASSQPREQPNQPQHF. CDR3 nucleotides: TGTGCCAGCAGTCAGCCCAGGGAACAGCCCAATCAGCCCCAGCATTTT.

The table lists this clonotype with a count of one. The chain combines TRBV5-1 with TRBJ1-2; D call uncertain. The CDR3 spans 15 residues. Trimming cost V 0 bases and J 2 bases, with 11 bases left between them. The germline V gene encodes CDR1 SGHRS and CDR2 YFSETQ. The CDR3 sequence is CASSLDGVANYGYTF. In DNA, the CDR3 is TGCGCCAGCAGCTTGGACGGCGTGGCAAACTATGGCTACACCTTC.

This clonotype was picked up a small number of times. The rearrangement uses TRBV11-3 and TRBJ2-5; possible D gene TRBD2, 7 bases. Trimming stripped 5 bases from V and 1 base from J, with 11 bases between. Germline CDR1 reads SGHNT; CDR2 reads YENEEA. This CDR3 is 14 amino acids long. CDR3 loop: CASSRGGAQETQYF. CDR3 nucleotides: TGTGCCAGCAGCCGAGGGGGGGCCCAAGAGACCCAGTACTTC.

Written as DNA, the CDR3 is TGTGCCAGCAGGACGGAATTGAACACTGAAGCTTTCTTT. This codes for CASRTELNTEAFF. The chain recombines TRBV5-4 with TRBJ1-1; no reliable D call. The CDR3 sequence is 13 residues long. Trimming took 5 bases from V and 0 from J, leaving 8 bases between them. Germline CDR1 is SGHNT and CDR2 is YYREEE (reference sequence).

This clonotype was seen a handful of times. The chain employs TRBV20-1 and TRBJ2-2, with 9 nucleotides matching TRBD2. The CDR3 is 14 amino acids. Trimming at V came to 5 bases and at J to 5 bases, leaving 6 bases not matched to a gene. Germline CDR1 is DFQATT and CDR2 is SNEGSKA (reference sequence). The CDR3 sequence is CSAPVLAGTGELFF. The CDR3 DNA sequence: TGCAGTGCTCCGGTCCTAGCGGGAACCGGGGAGCTGTTTTTT.

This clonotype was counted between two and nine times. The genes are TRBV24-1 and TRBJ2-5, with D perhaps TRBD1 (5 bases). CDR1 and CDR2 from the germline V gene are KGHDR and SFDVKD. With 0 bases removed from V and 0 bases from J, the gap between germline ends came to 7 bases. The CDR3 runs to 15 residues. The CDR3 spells CATSDLDSYQETQYF. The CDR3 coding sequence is TGTGCCACCAGTGATTTGGACAGTTACCAAGAGACCCAGTACTTC.

Here the CDR3 reads CASSERQGLEYGYTF. In DNA, the CDR3 is TGTGCCAGCAGTGAACGGCAGGGTTTAGAATATGGCTACACCTTC. The chain uses TRBV6-4 and TRBJ1-2, with a tentative D call TRBD1 (5 bases). Germline CDR1 reads MRHNA; CDR2 reads SNTAGT. This CDR3 comprises 15 residues. V was cut by 3 bases and J by 5 bases, with 16 bases left in between.

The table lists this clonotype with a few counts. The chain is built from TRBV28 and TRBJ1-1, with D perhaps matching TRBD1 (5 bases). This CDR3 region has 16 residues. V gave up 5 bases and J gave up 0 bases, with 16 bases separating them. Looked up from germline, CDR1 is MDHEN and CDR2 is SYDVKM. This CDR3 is CASSPLRRGVNTEAFF. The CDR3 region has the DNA TGTGCCAGCAGTCCCTTACGTAGAGGGGTGAACACTGAAGCTTTCTTT.

This CDR3 is CASSQDLIADTQYF. CDR3 bases: TGTGCCAGCAGCCAAGATCTTATCGCAGATACGCAGTATTTT. The chain carries TRBV14 and TRBJ2-3, with D unresolved. This CDR3 spans 14 amino acids. The germline V gene encodes CDR1 SGHDN and CDR2 FVKESK. The V and J ends lost 0 bases and 4 bases respectively, with 8 bases between them.

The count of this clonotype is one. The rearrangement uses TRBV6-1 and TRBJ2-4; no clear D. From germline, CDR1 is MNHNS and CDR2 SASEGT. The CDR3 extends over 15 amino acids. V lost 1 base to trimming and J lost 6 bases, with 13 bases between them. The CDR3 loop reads CASSEVKTFLNIQYF. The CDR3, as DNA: TGTGCCAGCAGTGAAGTTAAGACATTCCTAAACATTCAGTACTTC.

CDR3 DNA sequence: TGTGCCAGCAGTGAAGTGGGGCTCCGGCAGCCCCAGCATTTT. It yields the protein CASSEVGLRQPQHF. The chain combines TRBV2 with TRBJ1-5; tentative D call: TRBD1 (5 bases). This CDR3 has 14 amino acids. V gave up 1 base and J gave up 7 bases, with 11 bases separating them. Germline CDR1 SNHLY, CDR2 FYNNEI.